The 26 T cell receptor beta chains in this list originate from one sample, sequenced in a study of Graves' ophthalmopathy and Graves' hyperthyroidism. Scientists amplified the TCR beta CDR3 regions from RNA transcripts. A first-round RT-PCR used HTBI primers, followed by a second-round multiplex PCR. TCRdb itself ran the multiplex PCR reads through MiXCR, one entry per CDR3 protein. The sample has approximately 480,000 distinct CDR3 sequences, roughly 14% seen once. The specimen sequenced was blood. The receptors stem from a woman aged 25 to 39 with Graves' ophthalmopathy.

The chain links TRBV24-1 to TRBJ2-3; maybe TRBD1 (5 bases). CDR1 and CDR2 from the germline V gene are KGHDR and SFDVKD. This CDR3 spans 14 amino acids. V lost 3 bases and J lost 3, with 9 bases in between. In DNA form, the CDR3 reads TGTGCCACCAGTGATCTAGACAGAACAGATACGCAGTATTTT. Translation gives CATSDLDRTDTQYF.

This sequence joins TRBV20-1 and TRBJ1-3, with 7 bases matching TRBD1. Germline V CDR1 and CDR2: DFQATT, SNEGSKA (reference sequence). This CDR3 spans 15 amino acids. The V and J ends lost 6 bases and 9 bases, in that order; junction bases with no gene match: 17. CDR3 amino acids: CSALDRAGSVSTIYF. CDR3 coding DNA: TGCAGTGCGCTAGACAGGGCGGGATCTGTAAGCACCATATATTTT.

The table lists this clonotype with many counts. The CDR3 sequence is CAAGNQETQYF. The CDR3 DNA sequence: TGTGCCGCGGGGAACCAAGAGACCCAGTACTTC. This chain joins TRBV6-1 and TRBJ2-5, with D possibly TRBD2 on 6 matching bases. CDR3 size: 11 residues. Germline CDR1 is MNHNS and CDR2 is SASEGT. The V end was cut by 11 bases, the J end by 0 bases, with 7 bases between.

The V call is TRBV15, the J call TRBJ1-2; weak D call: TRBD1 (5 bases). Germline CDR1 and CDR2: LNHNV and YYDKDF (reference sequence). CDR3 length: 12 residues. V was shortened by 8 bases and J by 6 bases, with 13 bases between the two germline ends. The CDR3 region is CATSREVDGYTF. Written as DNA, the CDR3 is TGTGCCACCTCCAGGGAGGTAGATGGCTACACCTTC.

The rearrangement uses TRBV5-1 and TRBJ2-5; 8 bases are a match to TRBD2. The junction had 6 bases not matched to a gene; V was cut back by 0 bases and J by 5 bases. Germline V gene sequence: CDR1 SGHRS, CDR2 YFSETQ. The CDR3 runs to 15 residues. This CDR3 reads CASSLGSGAAETQYF. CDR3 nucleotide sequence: TGCGCCAGCAGCTTGGGTAGCGGGGCCGCGGAGACCCAGTACTTC.

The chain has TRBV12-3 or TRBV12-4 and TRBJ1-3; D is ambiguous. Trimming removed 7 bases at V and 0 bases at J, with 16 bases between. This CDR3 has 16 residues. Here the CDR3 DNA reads TGTGCCAGCACCCAACGGCGGGGAGGCTCTGGAAACACCATATATTTT. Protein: CASTQRRGGSGNTIYF.

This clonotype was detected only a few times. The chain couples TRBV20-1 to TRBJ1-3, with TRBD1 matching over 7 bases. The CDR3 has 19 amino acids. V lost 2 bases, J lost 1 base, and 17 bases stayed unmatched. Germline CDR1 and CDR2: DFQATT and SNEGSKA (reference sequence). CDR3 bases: TGCAGTGCTAGAAAAGATAGGGTACAGGGGACTCTATCTGGAAACACCATATATTTT. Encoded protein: CSARKDRVQGTLSGNTIYF.

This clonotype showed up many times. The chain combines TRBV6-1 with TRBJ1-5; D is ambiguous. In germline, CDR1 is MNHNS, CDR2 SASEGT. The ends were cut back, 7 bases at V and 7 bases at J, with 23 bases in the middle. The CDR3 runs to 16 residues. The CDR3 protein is CASTSGSPIMGQPQHF. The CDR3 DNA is TGTGCCAGCACCTCAGGATCTCCAATTATGGGCCAGCCCCAGCATTTT.

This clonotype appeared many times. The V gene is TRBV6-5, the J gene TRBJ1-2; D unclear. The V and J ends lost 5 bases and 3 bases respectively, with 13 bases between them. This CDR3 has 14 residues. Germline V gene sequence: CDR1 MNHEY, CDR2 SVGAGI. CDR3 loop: CASSPGSTDYGYTF. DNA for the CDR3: TGTGCCAGCAGTCCGGGGTCAACCGACTATGGCTACACCTTC.

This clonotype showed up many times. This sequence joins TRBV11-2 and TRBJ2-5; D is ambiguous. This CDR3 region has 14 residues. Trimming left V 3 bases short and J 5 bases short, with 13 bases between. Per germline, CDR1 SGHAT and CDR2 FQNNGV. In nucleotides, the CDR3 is TGTGCCAGCAGCTTGGGCGGTAGTCTGGAGACCCAGTACTTC. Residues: CASSLGGSLETQYF.

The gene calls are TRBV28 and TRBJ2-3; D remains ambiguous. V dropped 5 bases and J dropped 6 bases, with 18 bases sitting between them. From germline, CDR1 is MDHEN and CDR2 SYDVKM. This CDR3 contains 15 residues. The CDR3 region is CASSAPGHISDTQYF. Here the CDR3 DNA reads TGTGCCAGCAGTGCCCCGGGTCATATCTCGGATACGCAGTATTTT.

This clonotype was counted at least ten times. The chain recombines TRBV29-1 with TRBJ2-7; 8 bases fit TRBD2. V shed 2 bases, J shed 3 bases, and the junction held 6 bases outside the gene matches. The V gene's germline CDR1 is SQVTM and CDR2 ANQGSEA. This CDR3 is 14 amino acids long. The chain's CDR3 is CSVELAGAGYEQYF. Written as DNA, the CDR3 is TGCAGCGTTGAACTAGCGGGTGCAGGCTACGAGCAGTACTTC.

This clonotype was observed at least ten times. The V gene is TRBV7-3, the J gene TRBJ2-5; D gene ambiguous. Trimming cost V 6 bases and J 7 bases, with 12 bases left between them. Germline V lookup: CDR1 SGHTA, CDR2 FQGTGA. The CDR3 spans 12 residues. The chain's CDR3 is CASSREDGTQYF. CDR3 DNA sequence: TGTGCCAGCAGTCGTGAGGACGGGACCCAGTACTTC. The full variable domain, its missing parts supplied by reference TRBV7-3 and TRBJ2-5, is GAGVSQTPSNKVTEKGKYVELRCDPISGHTALYWYRQSLGQGPEFLIYFQGTGAADDSGLPNDRFFAVRPEGSVSTLKIQRTERGDSAVYLCASSREDGTQYFGPGTRLLVL.

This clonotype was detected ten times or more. The CDR3: CASRQDADHPAKNIQYF. The CDR3, as DNA: TGCGCCAGCAGGCAGGATGCGGACCATCCAGCCAAAAACATTCAGTACTTC. The chain carries TRBV10-2 and TRBJ2-4; D is unclear. Germline CDR1 WSHSY, CDR2 SAAADI. Trimming pared 6 bases from V and 0 bases from J, leaving 18 bases between. The CDR3 extends over 17 amino acids.

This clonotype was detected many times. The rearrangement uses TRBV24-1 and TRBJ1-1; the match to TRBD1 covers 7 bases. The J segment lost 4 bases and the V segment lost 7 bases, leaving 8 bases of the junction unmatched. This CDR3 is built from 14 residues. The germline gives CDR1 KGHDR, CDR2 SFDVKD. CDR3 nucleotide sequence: TGTGCCACCAGCCCCAGGGGGTACGGCACTGAAGCTTTCTTT. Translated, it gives CATSPRGYGTEAFF.

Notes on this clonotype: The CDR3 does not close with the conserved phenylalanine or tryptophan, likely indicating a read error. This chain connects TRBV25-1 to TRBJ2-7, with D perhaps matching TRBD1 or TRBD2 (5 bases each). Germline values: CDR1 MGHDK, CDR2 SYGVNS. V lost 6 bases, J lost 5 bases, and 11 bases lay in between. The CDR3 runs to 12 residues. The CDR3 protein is CASRSWDHEQYL. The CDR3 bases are TGTGCCAGCAGATCCTGGGACCACGAGCAGTACTTG.

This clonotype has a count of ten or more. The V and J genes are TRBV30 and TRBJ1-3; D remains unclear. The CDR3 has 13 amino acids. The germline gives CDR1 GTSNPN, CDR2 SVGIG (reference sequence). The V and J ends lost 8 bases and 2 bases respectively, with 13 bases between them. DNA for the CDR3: TGTGCCACCGATTCGCCTCCTGGAAACACCATATATTTT. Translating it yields CATDSPPGNTIYF.

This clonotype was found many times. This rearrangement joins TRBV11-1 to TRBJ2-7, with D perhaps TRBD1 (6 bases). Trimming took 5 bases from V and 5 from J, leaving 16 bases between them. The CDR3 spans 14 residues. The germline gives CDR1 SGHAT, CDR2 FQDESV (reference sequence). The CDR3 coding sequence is TGTGCCAGCAGCCCCAACAGGGCGTACGACGAGCAGTACTTC. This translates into CASSPNRAYDEQYF.

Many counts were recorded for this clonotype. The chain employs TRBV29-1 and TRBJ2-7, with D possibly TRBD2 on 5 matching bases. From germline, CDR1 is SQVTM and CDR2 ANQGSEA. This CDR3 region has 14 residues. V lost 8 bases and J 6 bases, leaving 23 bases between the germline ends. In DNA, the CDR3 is TGCAGCATCCGGGAAGGCGGCGCTACGACCGAGCAGTACTTC. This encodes CSIREGGATTEQYF.

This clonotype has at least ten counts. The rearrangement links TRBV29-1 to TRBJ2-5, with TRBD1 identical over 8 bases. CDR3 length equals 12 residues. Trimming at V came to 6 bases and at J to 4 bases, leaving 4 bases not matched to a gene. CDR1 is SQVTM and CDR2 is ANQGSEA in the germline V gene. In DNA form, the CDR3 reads TGCAGCGTAGGGACAGGTCGAGAGACCCAGTACTTC. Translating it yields CSVGTGRETQYF.

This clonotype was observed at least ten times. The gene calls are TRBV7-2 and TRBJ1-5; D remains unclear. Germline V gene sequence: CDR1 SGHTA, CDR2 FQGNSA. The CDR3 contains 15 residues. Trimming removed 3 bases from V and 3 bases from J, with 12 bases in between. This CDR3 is CASSFQDGLNQPQHF. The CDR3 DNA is TGTGCCAGCAGCTTCCAGGACGGCCTCAATCAGCCCCAGCATTTT.

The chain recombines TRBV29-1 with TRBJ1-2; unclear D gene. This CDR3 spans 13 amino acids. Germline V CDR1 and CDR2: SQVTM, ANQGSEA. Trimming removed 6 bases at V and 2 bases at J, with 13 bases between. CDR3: CSVEIYANYGYTF. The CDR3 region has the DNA TGCAGCGTCGAGATTTATGCGAACTATGGCTACACCTTC.

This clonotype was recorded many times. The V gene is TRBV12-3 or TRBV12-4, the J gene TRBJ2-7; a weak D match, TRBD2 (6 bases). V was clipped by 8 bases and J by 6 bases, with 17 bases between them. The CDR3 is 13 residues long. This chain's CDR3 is CASRGIPGREQYF. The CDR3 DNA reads TGTGCCAGCCGGGGGATTCCTGGCCGCGAGCAGTACTTC.

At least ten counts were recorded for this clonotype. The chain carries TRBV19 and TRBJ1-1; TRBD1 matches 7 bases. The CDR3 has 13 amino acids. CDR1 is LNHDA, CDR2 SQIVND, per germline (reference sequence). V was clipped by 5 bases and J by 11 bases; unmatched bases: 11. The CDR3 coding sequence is TGTGCCAGTAGTTTCCAAGGGGGCGCGGCTGCTTTCTTT. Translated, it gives CASSFQGGAAAFF.

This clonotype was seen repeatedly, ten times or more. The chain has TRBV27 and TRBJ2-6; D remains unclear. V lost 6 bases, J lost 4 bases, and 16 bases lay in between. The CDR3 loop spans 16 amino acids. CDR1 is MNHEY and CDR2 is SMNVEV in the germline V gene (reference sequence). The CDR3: CASSTIRVSGANVLTF. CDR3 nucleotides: TGTGCCAGCAGCACAATACGGGTTTCGGGGGCCAACGTCCTGACTTTC. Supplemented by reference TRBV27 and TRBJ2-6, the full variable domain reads EAQVTQNPRYLITVTGKKLTVTCSQNMNHEYMSWYRQDPGLGLRQIYYSMNVEVTDKGDVPEGYKVSRKEKRNFPLILESPSPNQTSLYFCASSTIRVSGANVLTFGAGSRLTVL.

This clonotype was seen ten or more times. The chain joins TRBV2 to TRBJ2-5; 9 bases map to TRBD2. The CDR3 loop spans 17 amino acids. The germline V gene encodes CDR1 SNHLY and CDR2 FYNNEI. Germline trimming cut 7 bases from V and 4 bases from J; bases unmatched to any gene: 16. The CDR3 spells CASKKGAGGLLVETQYF. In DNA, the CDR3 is TGTGCCAGCAAGAAGGGAGCGGGGGGCCTCCTTGTAGAGACCCAGTACTTC.